A single sample gave rise to the 15 T cell receptor beta chains below, sequenced in a study of cytomegalovirus exposure and HLA in healthy donors. The PCR used 60 Vbeta and 13 Jbeta primers. Clones were sequenced by immunoSEQ multiplex PCR, and TCRdb holds only the in-frame ones, with some missing. The sample shows 160,000 or so clones, roughly 80% of them seen only once. Sequenced material: PBMCs. The receptors come from a woman aged 40 to 50 in good health and CMV-seronegative.

The rearrangement links TRBV5-1 to TRBJ2-7; D is unclear. Germline CDR1 reads SGHRS; CDR2 reads YFSETQ. This CDR3 spans 13 amino acids. V lost 0 bases to trimming and J lost 3 bases, with 7 bases between them. For the CDR3, the DNA is TGCGCCAGCAGCTTGGGACTTATCTACGAGCAGTACTTC. This gives the protein CASSLGLIYEQYF. Together with reference TRBV5-1 and TRBJ2-7, the CDR3 gives the full variable domain: KAGVTQTPRYLIKTRGQQVTLSCSPISGHRSVSWYQQTPGQGLQFLFEYFSETQRNKGNFPGRFSGRQFSNSRSEMNVSTLELGDSALYLCASSLGLIYEQYFGPGTRLTVT.

The chain recombines TRBV28 with TRBJ2-7; perhaps TRBD1 as D (5 bases). The V end lost 6 bases, the J end lost 0 bases, and 12 bases lay between the germline ends. Germline CDR1 MDHEN, CDR2 SYDVKM. The CDR3 totals 14 residues. The CDR3 DNA reads as TGTGCCAGCAGCCAACTTGACAGCTCCTACGAGCAGTACTTC. This sequence encodes CASSQLDSSYEQYF.

The chain couples TRBV28 to TRBJ1-5; D is uncertain. Trimming shortened V by 1 base and J by 9 bases, and 13 bases separated the two germline ends. The CDR3 has 14 amino acids. Germline assignment: CDR1 MDHEN and CDR2 SYDVKM. The CDR3 DNA reads TGTGCCAGCAGTTTATATGTGGCCAGGCGGCCCCAGCATTTT. Amino acid sequence: CASSLYVARRPQHF.

This clone was seen more than once but under ten times. The rearrangement uses TRBV15 and TRBJ1-2; TRBD1 matches 9 bases. This CDR3 region has 17 residues. V trimming: 0 bases; J trimming: 3 bases; junction bases outside the gene matches: 8. Germline loops: CDR1 LNHNV, CDR2 YYDKDF (reference sequence). The CDR3 DNA is TGTGCCACCAGCAGAGAACCGGGACAGGGTTTCGACTATGGCTACACCTTC. Amino acid sequence: CATSREPGQGFDYGYTF.

This rearrangement joins TRBV6-6 to TRBJ2-1; D gene uncertain. The CDR3 has 13 amino acids. Trimming shortened V by 0 bases and J by 7 bases, and 7 bases separated the two germline ends. Germline CDR1 and CDR2: MNHNY and SVGAGI (reference sequence). CDR3 sequence reads: CASSYSNGNEQFF. For the CDR3, the DNA is TGTGCCAGCAGTTACTCGAACGGTAATGAGCAGTTCTTC.

The rearrangement joins TRBV5-1 to TRBJ2-1; 10 nucleotides align to TRBD2. The germline V gene has CDR1 SGHRS and CDR2 YFSETQ. V shed 4 bases, J shed 9 bases, and the junction held 7 bases outside the gene matches. The CDR3 runs to 14 residues. As DNA, the CDR3 is TGCGCCAGCAGCACTAGCGGGGTAAGCGGTGAGCAGTTCTTC. Protein sequence: CASSTSGVSGEQFF. The full variable domain, in which reference TRBV5-1 and TRBJ2-1 provide the parts outside the CDR3, is KAGVTQTPRYLIKTRGQQVTLSCSPISGHRSVSWYQQTPGQGLQFLFEYFSETQRNKGNFPGRFSGRQFSNSRSEMNVSTLELGDSALYLCASSTSGVSGEQFFGPGTRLTVL.

The chain combines TRBV28 with TRBJ1-2; 7 nucleotides line up with TRBD1. Germline V gene sequence: CDR1 MDHEN, CDR2 SYDVKM. The J segment lost 0 bases and the V segment lost 6 bases, leaving 7 bases of the junction unmatched. This CDR3 comprises 15 residues. The CDR3: CASREGAPPNYGYTF. CDR3 in DNA: TGTGCCAGCAGGGAGGGGGCGCCGCCTAACTATGGCTACACCTTC.

The chain links TRBV5-1 to TRBJ2-3; possibly TRBD2 for D (5 bases). V lost 0 bases and J 5 bases, leaving 7 bases between the germline ends. The V gene's germline CDR1 is SGHRS and CDR2 YFSETQ. The CDR3 runs 13 residues. Here the CDR3 DNA reads TGCGCCAGCAGCTTGGGACGGGGAGATACGCAGTATTTT. Translation gives CASSLGRGDTQYF.

The chain recombines TRBV19 with TRBJ2-1, with D tentatively TRBD1 (6 bases). The V end was cut by 5 bases, the J end by 3 bases, with 17 bases between. This CDR3 spans 16 amino acids. CDR1 is LNHDA and CDR2 is SQIVND in the germline V gene (reference sequence). The DNA of the CDR3 is TGTGCCAGTAGTCTTGAGGACAGTTCAGTCTACAATGAGCAGTTCTTC. It encodes CASSLEDSSVYNEQFF.

The chain uses TRBV6-6 and TRBJ2-7; D is uncertain. Germline CDR1 is MNHNY and CDR2 is SVGAGI (reference sequence). V lost 2 bases to trimming and J lost 1 base, with 6 bases between them. This CDR3 region has 13 residues. CDR3 coding DNA: TGTGCCAGCAGTTACGCCAGATCCTACGAGCAGTACTTC. Its protein is CASSYARSYEQYF.

The V call is TRBV19, the J call TRBJ2-7; D possibly corresponds to TRBD2 (6 bases). Trimming pared 6 bases from V and 7 bases from J, leaving 19 bases between. Germline lookup yields CDR1 LNHDA and CDR2 SQIVND (reference sequence). The CDR3 runs 14 residues. The CDR3 region has the DNA TGTGCCAGTAGGGATGTAGGGAGGCAGTCTGAGCAGTACTTC. This gives the protein CASRDVGRQSEQYF.

The V call is TRBV11-2, the J call TRBJ2-5; 7 bases are shared with TRBD2. With V trimmed by 6 bases and J by 1 base, 8 bases remained unmatched. CDR3 length: 15 amino acids. CDR1 SGHAT and CDR2 FQNNGV come from the germline V gene. CDR3 sequence: CASRDPLAVQETQYF. The CDR3 bases are TGTGCCAGCAGAGACCCCCTAGCGGTCCAAGAGACCCAGTACTTC.

This clone appeared a few times. V gene TRBV14 combines with J gene TRBJ2-1; 10 positions match TRBD1. Germline-derived CDR1 and CDR2 are SGHDN and FVKESK. V shed 5 bases and J 5 bases; nucleotides not matched to a gene: 6. CDR3 size: 15 residues. The chain's CDR3 is CASSERTGGNNEQFF. CDR3 DNA: TGTGCCAGCAGCGAGAGGACAGGGGGAAACAATGAGCAGTTCTTC.

This chain uses TRBV9 with TRBJ2-1; D not certain. Per the germline V gene, CDR1 is SGDLS and CDR2 is YYNGEE. The CDR3 extends over 13 amino acids. Trimming left V 0 bases short and J 4 bases short, with 5 bases between. The CDR3 DNA is TGTGCCAGCAGCGTAGGGAGATACAATGAGCAGTTCTTC. Translating gives CASSVGRYNEQFF.

The chain links TRBV6-1 to TRBJ2-5; 7 nucleotides align to TRBD1. The CDR3 length is 15 residues. J lost 7 bases, V lost 3 bases, and 11 bases had no gene match. CDR1 and CDR2 from the germline V gene are MNHNS and SASEGT. The CDR3 nucleotides are TGTGCCAGCAGTGAGCGACCAGCTGCAGGGGGGACCCAGTACTTC. Its protein is CASSERPAAGGTQYF.